These 3 T cell receptor beta chains share one sample of origin, sequenced in a study of PD-1 blockade in mismatch repair-deficient tumors. Clones were sequenced by immunoSEQ multiplex PCR, and TCRdb holds only the in-frame ones, with some missing. The sample records 15,000 to 20,000 clones, over 75% being singletons. Source: PBMCs, taken less than 25 weeks after starting pembrolizumab. The source is an adult with mismatch repair-deficient cancer.

The gene calls are TRBV19 and TRBJ2-3, with unresolved D. Deletions cut 9 bases from V and 2 bases from J, with 12 bases between. The CDR3 extends over 13 amino acids. Germline assignment: CDR1 LNHDA and CDR2 SQIVND (reference sequence). The DNA of the CDR3 is TGTGCCAGCGGTGGCGGAAACACAGATACGCAGTATTTT. Protein: CASGGGNTDTQYF.

This chain connects TRBV2 to TRBJ1-5; possible D gene TRBD1, 5 bases. CDR3 length: 16 amino acids. Trimming cost V 3 bases and J 1 base, with 13 bases left between them. Germline CDR1 SNHLY, CDR2 FYNNEI. The CDR3 reads CASSDLQGRSNQPQHF. The CDR3 region has the DNA TGTGCCAGCAGTGACCTGCAGGGTAGGAGCAATCAGCCCCAGCATTTT. Full variable domain (rest looked up from reference TRBV2 and TRBJ1-5): EPEVTQTPSHQVTQMGQEVILRCVPISNHLYFYWYRQILGQKVEFLVSFYNNEISEKSEIFDDQFSVERPDGSNFTLKIRSTKLEDSAMYFCASSDLQGRSNQPQHFGDGTRLSIL.

The V gene is TRBV10-2, the J gene TRBJ1-5; D unresolved. Trimming shortened V by 2 bases and J by 3 bases, and 8 bases separated the two germline ends. The germline CDR1 and CDR2 sequences are WSHSY and SAAADI. The CDR3 runs to 14 residues. The CDR3 DNA reads as TGCGCCAGCAGTGAGACGGTGTTCAATCAGCCCCAGCATTTT. Its protein is CASSETVFNQPQHF.